This T cell receptor beta chain was documented in a study of T cells after yellow fever vaccination. About this clonotype: Its target is not known.

Template switching by 5'RACE produced TCR cDNA, adding a universal primer site and UMIs. TCRdb re-called the 5' RACE reads with MiXCR, one entry per CDR3 protein. The sample records hundreds of thousands of distinct CDR3 sequences, roughly an eighth being singletons. General study points: Though it reached lower strength, the secondary response hit its peak faster, day 5 versus 15. Reappearance after the booster was seen for most primary-vaccination clones, at more than 95% CD4 and roughly 90% CD8.

J was trimmed by 2 bases and V by 2 bases; bases with no gene match: 10. Germline values: CDR1 KGHSH, CDR2 LQKENI. The CDR3 extends over 18 amino acids. This TCR was recovered from a man in his thirties or forties who received the YFV17D yellow fever vaccine. This rearrangement joins TRBV18 to TRBJ1-4; 8 bases match TRBD1. This specimen consisted of PBMCs, obtained on the day of the yellow fever booster vaccination. CDR3 loop: CASSPKGQDRRTNEKLFF. CDR3 nucleotide sequence: TGTGCCAGCTCACCAAAGGGACAGGACCGCCGGACTAATGAAAAACTGTTTTTT.